This entry lists 11 T cell receptor beta chains sequenced from one sample in a study of T cell responses to AZD1222 COVID-19 vaccine. Clones were read by immunoSEQ multiplex PCR, and TCRdb kept only the in-frame ones, dropping some. The data contain 80,000 to 90,000 clones, roughly nine tenths of them singletons. Source: peripheral blood, taken 28 days after the second AZD1222 dose. Every receptor here comes from an adult who received the AZD1222 COVID-19 vaccine.

Turning to this clone: Relative to the germline gene, one junction end is altered; a read error may explain this. The J gene is TRBJ2-1, the V gene TRBV14; D not resolved. Germline CDR1 reads SGHDN; CDR2 reads FVKESK. The CDR3 is made up of 11 amino acids. The CDR3 loop reads CASSQELERFF. The CDR3 nucleotides read TGTGCCAGCAGCCAAGAGCTTGAGCGGTTCTTC. The full variable domain, its missing parts supplied by reference TRBV14 and TRBJ2-1, is EAGVTQFPSHSVIEKGQTVTLRCDPISGHDNLYWYRRVMGKEIKFLLHFVKESKQDESGMPNNRFLAERTGGTYSTLKVQPAELEDSGVYFCASSQELERFFGPGTRLTVL.

The chain carries TRBV6-5 and TRBJ2-7, with TRBD1 identical over 12 bases. V gave up 5 bases and J gave up 6 bases; unmatched junction bases: 5. The CDR3 contains 14 residues. Looked up from germline, CDR1 is MNHEY and CDR2 is SVGAGI. The CDR3 protein is CASSRGQGASEQYF. Written as DNA, the CDR3 is TGTGCCAGCAGTCGGGGACAGGGGGCTAGCGAGCAGTACTTC.

This sequence joins TRBV10-3 and TRBJ2-7; TRBD2 matches at 7 bases. Germline values: CDR1 ENHRY, CDR2 SYGVKD. The ends lost 6 bases at V and 2 bases at J; junction bases unmatched: 10. This CDR3 region has 15 residues. CDR3: CAIRTERGGAYEQYF. In DNA, the CDR3 is TGTGCCATCAGGACCGAGCGGGGCGGTGCCTACGAGCAGTACTTC.

In nucleotides, the CDR3 is TGTGCCAGCAGTGGAGGGACAGTAAGCTCTGGAAACACCATATATTTT. Translated: CASSGGTVSSGNTIYF. J is TRBJ1-3 and V is TRBV6-1, with 7 bases matching TRBD1. CDR3 length: 16 amino acids. The trim removed 4 bases at V and 0 bases at J, leaving 6 bases unmatched. Germline V CDR1 and CDR2: MNHNS, SASEGT.

V is TRBV5-1 and J is TRBJ1-5; D is perhaps TRBD1 (6 bases). The CDR3 has 13 residues. Germline V gene sequence: CDR1 SGHRS, CDR2 YFSETQ. V was pared by 5 bases and J by 6 bases, with 12 bases between. In DNA form, the CDR3 reads TGCGCCAGCAGTGTAGGGGGTAGTCAGCCCCAGCATTTT. It codes for CASSVGGSQPQHF.

V and J are TRBV19 and TRBJ1-4, with 9 bases aligning to TRBD1. Germline CDR1 and CDR2: LNHDA and SQIVND (reference sequence). J gave up 5 bases and V 7 bases, and 8 bases lay outside the gene matches. This CDR3 is 15 amino acids long. CDR3 sequence reads: CASKKVGTGNEKLFF. As DNA, the CDR3 is TGTGCCAGTAAGAAAGTCGGGACAGGGAATGAAAAACTGTTTTTT.

This chain uses TRBV29-1 with TRBJ1-1; unclear D gene. The CDR3 loop spans 15 amino acids. Trimming took 0 bases from V and 2 from J, leaving 13 bases between them. Per germline, CDR1 SQVTM and CDR2 ANQGSEA. CDR3 sequence reads: CSVEESHVLNTEAFF. CDR3 DNA sequence: TGCAGCGTTGAAGAGAGCCATGTTTTAAACACTGAAGCTTTCTTT.

Here the CDR3 DNA reads TGTGCCAGCTCAGGGACACGGACAGATACGCAGTATTTT. As protein: CASSGTRTDTQYF. The chain carries TRBV18 and TRBJ2-3; D is perhaps TRBD1 (6 bases). V gave up 5 bases and J gave up 3 bases, with 9 bases separating them. This CDR3 has 13 amino acids. Germline CDR1 KGHSH, CDR2 LQKENI.

J is TRBJ2-2 and V is TRBV10-3; D is perhaps TRBD2 (7 bases). CDR1 and CDR2 (germline): ENHRY, SYGVKD. The germline V and J ends were trimmed by 7 bases and 2 bases, with 17 bases remaining between them. This CDR3 has 16 residues. DNA of the CDR3: TGTGCCATCACCGGGACGGGGGGCGGTAACACCGGGGAGCTGTTTTTT. The encoded protein is CAITGTGGGNTGELFF.

The rearrangement uses TRBV4-3 and TRBJ1-6; maybe TRBD1 (5 bases). CDR1 and CDR2 from the germline V gene are LGHNA and YSLEER. V was shortened by 0 bases and J by 11 bases, with 8 bases between the two germline ends. The CDR3 length is 13 residues. CDR3 protein: CASSQDRGTPLHF. The CDR3 coding sequence is TGCGCCAGCAGCCAAGATCGGGGGACACCCCTCCACTTT.

The rearrangement links TRBV7-2 to TRBJ1-1; 9 bases line up with TRBD1. CDR3 size: 18 residues. Germline V gene lookup returns CDR1 SGHTA and CDR2 FQGNSA. V was clipped by 5 bases and J by 5 bases; unmatched bases: 18. The DNA for the CDR3 is TGTGCCAGCAGCCCGGGCTACAGGGGGCGCTCGATGGGGACTGAAGCTTTCTTT. Its protein product is CASSPGYRGRSMGTEAFF.